Following are 7 T cell receptor beta chains from one sample sequenced in a study of T cell changes during pregnancy in multiple sclerosis. TCRdb's table, derived via immunoSEQ multiplex PCR, lists solely in-frame clones and lacks some. The sample contains 35,000 to 40,000 clones, around 90% of which appear only once. Specimen: CD4+ T cells from peripheral blood mononuclear cells, collected in the third trimester of pregnancy. The receptors were gathered from a female donor with multiple sclerosis, enrolled in a pregnancy study.

The gene calls are TRBV5-1 and TRBJ1-1, with D perhaps TRBD1 (6 bases). V was shortened by 4 bases and J by 1 base, with 17 bases between the two germline ends. The CDR3 loop spans 16 amino acids. In germline, CDR1 is SGHRS, CDR2 YFSETQ. The CDR3 region is CASSPLSQGRNTEAFF. The CDR3 DNA reads TGCGCCAGCAGCCCCCTCTCGCAGGGGAGGAACACTGAAGCTTTCTTT. Complete variable domain (other parts from reference TRBV5-1 and TRBJ1-1): KAGVTQTPRYLIKTRGQQVTLSCSPISGHRSVSWYQQTPGQGLQFLFEYFSETQRNKGNFPGRFSGRQFSNSRSEMNVSTLELGDSALYLCASSPLSQGRNTEAFFGQGTRLTVV.

This rearrangement joins TRBV9 to TRBJ2-5; 12 nucleotides agree with TRBD2. CDR1 SGDLS and CDR2 YYNGEE come from the germline V gene. The CDR3 length is 16 residues. V shed 0 bases and J 3 bases; nucleotides not matched to a gene: 3. The CDR3 coding sequence is TGTGCCAGCAGCGTAGGCCGGACTAGCGGGGAAGAGACCCAGTACTTC. It codes for CASSVGRTSGEETQYF.

The V and J genes are TRBV2 and TRBJ2-5; D possibly corresponds to TRBD1 (7 bases). Trimming left V 2 bases short and J 4 bases short, with 11 bases between. Germline CDR1 is SNHLY and CDR2 is FYNNEI. The CDR3 is made up of 14 amino acids. The CDR3 spells CASSEHRGGETQYF. The CDR3, as DNA: TGTGCCAGCAGTGAACACAGGGGAGGAGAGACCCAGTACTTC.

The chain combines TRBV5-6 with TRBJ1-1; D call uncertain. The CDR3 spans 12 residues. The germline V and J ends were trimmed by 3 bases and 5 bases, with 8 bases remaining between them. CDR1 and CDR2 (germline): SGHDT, YYEEEE. Written as DNA, the CDR3 is TGTGCCAGCAGCTCGGTCAAAACTGAAGCTTTCTTT. Its translation is CASSSVKTEAFF.

The chain uses TRBV11-3 and TRBJ2-3, with D possibly TRBD1 on 6 matching bases. CDR1 is SGHNT and CDR2 is YENEEA in the germline V gene. V shed 3 bases and J shed 3 bases, with 16 bases lying between them. The CDR3 contains 16 residues. CDR3 region: CASSFGGDTGTDTQYF. The CDR3 DNA is TGTGCCAGCAGCTTCGGTGGGGACACGGGGACAGATACGCAGTATTTT.

The chain links TRBV18 to TRBJ2-3; possible D gene TRBD2, 7 bases. The CDR3 is 19 residues long. Germline-derived CDR1 and CDR2 are KGHSH and LQKENI. Deletions cut 2 bases from V and 0 bases from J, with 21 bases between. This CDR3 reads CASSPAVGGALRSTDTQYF. The CDR3 DNA sequence: TGTGCCAGCTCACCAGCAGTTGGGGGGGCCCTCAGGAGCACAGATACGCAGTATTTT.

The chain uses TRBV30 and TRBJ1-2, with 9 bases identical to TRBD1. The CDR3 length is 15 residues. J gave up 0 bases and V 3 bases, and 5 bases lay outside the gene matches. Germline V gene sequence: CDR1 GTSNPN, CDR2 SVGIG (reference sequence). The CDR3 is CAWRTDRGANYGYTF. The CDR3 DNA is TGTGCCTGGAGGACGGACAGGGGAGCTAACTATGGCTACACCTTC.